Sequencing of this T cell receptor beta chain was carried out in a study of read filtering for tumor transcriptome and immune sequencing. About the study: Mean patient age was roughly 61 years, range about 47 to 90; around 17 male, around 15 female. General study points: Correlation between methods rose after single-read clonotypes were removed.

This clonotype was seen repeatedly, ten times or more. Its specificity is not known. CDR3 length equals 12 residues. In germline, CDR1 is MGHDK, CDR2 SYGVNS. V lost 8 bases, J lost 5 bases, and 9 bases lay in between. The library was built from roughly 400 ng RNA with molecular barcoded adaptors for alpha/delta and beta/gamma chains. TCRdb analysed the reads with MiXCR anew, one entry per CDR3 protein. The profile shows about 86,000 distinct CDR3 sequences, approximately 13% of them singletons. The sequence derives from a donor at least 40 years old with multiple myeloma. Sample: a population of CD138-negative cells sorted from bone marrow. This sequence joins TRBV25-1 and TRBJ2-2; the D is unclear. CDR3 sequence: CASRGRTGELFF. For the CDR3, the DNA is TGTGCCAGCCGAGGCAGGACCGGGGAGCTGTTTTTT.